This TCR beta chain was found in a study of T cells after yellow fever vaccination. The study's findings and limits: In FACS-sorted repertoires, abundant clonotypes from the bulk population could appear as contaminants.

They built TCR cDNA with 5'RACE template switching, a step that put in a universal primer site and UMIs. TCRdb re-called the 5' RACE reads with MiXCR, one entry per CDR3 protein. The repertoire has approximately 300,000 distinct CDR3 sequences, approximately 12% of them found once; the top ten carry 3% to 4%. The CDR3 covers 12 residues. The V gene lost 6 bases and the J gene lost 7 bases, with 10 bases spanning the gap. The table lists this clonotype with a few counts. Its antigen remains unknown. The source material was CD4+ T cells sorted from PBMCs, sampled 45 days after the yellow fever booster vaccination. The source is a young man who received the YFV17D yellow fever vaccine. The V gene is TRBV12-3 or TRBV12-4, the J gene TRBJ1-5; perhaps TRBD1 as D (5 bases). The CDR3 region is CASRTTDQPQHF. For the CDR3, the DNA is TGTGCCAGCAGAACGACAGACCAGCCCCAGCATTTT.